This T cell receptor beta chain was identified in a study of cytomegalovirus exposure and HLA in healthy donors. PCR used 60 Vbeta primers and 13 Jbeta primers. TCRdb's copy holds only in-frame clones and misses some; the assay was immunoSEQ multiplex PCR. The sample carries some 130,000 clones, approximately 84% recorded once. Sample: PBMCs. This clonotype was sampled from a woman aged 35 to 49 in good health and CMV-seronegative.

In DNA form, the CDR3 reads TGTGCCAGCAGCTTGCTAGGGACAGGGGTTGAGGGCTACACCTTC. Translation: CASSLLGTGVEGYTF. The chain employs TRBV13 and TRBJ1-2; 10 positions agree with TRBD1. The junction had 9 bases not matched to a gene; V was cut back by 3 bases and J by 8 bases. Germline V gene data show CDR1 as PRHDT and CDR2 as FYEKMQ (reference sequence). This CDR3 comprises 15 residues.